This T cell receptor beta chain derives from a study of T cells in Graves' hyperthyroidism and ophthalmopathy. Amplified TCR beta CDR3 regions came from RNA transcripts. The HTBI primer set drove a first-round RT-PCR of the TCR CDR3. From the multiplex PCR reads, TCRdb called clonotypes with MiXCR, one entry per CDR3 protein. The data hold approximately 500,000 distinct CDR3 sequences, with roughly 50% observed a single time. The CDR3 is 15 residues long. Germline assignment: CDR1 DFQATT and CDR2 SNEGSKA (reference sequence). V shed 3 bases and J 4 bases; nucleotides not matched to a gene: 8. This rearrangement joins TRBV20-1 to TRBJ2-1; 8 positions match TRBD2. The sequenced material came from peripheral blood or thyroid tissue (not recorded which). The clonotype was recovered from a woman younger than 35 with Graves' hyperthyroidism. DNA for the CDR3: TGCAGTGCTAGCGACCTGCGCGGGAGGTACAATGAGCAGTTCTTC. Amino acid sequence: CSASDLRGRYNEQFF.